This T cell receptor (beta chain) was obtained from a study of cytomegalovirus exposure and HLA in healthy donors. The table lists this clone with a count of one. Its antigen is not identified. Findings and limits, study-wide: The number of N-insertions in an Asian-associated ancestry cluster was reportedly below the approximately 700-donor mean in a later analysis.

The CDR3 is 14 residues long. Trimming pared 3 bases from V and 4 bases from J, leaving 11 bases between. From germline, CDR1 is MNHNS and CDR2 SASEGT. This PCR relied on a set of 60 Vbeta primers and 13 Jbeta primers. Measured with immunoSEQ multiplex PCR; TCRdb has only the in-frame clones, and not every one. The sample lists 80,000 to 100,000 clones; approximately 78% were seen once. The chain carries TRBV6-1 and TRBJ2-3; D perhaps matches TRBD1 (5 bases). The sample consisted of PBMCs. This clonotype originated in a man between 35 and 55 years old in good health and CMV-seronegative. The CDR3 DNA reads as TGTGCCAGCAGTGACAGGTTAGGGGCAGATACGCAGTATTTT. Translated: CASSDRLGADTQYF.